The subject of this entry is one T cell receptor (beta chain). What it recognizes is unknown. Looked up from germline, CDR1 is SQVTM and CDR2 is ANQGSEA. With 3 bases removed from V and 6 bases from J, the gap between germline ends came to 14 bases. The length of the CDR3 is 13 residues. Use of 60 Vbeta and 13 Jbeta primers characterized the PCR. Some clones are missing from TCRdb's copy, which holds only in-frame ones; the method was immunoSEQ multiplex PCR. The sample yields about 180,000 clones, about 79% seen once. This entry is derived from a study of cytomegalovirus exposure and HLA in healthy donors. Study at large: The early release's HLA-typed donors yielded 65 million to 85 million unique TCRs. General observations from the study: Association of a missense DCLRE1C variant with TCR beta V- and J-gene trimming was reported in a later analysis. Most TCR beta V segments were productive about 87% or about 30% of the time in an earlier analysis.

This sequence was found in a young man in good health and CMV-seronegative. The chain is built from TRBV29-1 and TRBJ1-1; possibly TRBD1 for D (5 bases). Sequencing was carried out using PBMCs. This chain's CDR3 is CSVEMGPNAEAFF. CDR3 nucleotide sequence: TGCAGCGTTGAGATGGGGCCAAACGCTGAAGCTTTCTTT.